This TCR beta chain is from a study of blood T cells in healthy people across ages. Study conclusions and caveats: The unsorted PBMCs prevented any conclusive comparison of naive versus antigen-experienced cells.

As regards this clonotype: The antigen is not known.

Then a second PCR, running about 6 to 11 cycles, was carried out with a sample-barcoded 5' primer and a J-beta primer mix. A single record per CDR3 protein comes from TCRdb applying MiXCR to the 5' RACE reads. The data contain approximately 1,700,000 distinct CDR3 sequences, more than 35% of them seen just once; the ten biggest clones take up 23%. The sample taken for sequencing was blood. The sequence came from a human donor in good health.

The DNA for the CDR3 is TGTGCCACCAGCGGGGAAACGGGTGAAGCTTTCTTT. Its protein product is CATSGETGEAFF. This rearrangement joins TRBV15 to TRBJ1-1; D gene ambiguous. This CDR3 region has 12 residues. Germline-derived CDR1 and CDR2 are LNHNV and YYDKDF (reference sequence). V was clipped by 5 bases and J by 7 bases, with 11 bases between them.